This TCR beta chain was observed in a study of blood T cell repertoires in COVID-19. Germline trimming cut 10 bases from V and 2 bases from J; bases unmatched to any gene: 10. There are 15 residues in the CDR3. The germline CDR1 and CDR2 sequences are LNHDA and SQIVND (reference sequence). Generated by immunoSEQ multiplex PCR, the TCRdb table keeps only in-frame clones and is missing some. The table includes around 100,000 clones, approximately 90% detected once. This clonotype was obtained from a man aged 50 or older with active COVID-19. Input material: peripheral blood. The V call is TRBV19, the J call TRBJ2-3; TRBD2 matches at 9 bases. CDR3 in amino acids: CATAESGGFTDTQYF. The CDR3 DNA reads TGTGCCACCGCCGAGAGCGGGGGGTTCACAGATACGCAGTATTTT.